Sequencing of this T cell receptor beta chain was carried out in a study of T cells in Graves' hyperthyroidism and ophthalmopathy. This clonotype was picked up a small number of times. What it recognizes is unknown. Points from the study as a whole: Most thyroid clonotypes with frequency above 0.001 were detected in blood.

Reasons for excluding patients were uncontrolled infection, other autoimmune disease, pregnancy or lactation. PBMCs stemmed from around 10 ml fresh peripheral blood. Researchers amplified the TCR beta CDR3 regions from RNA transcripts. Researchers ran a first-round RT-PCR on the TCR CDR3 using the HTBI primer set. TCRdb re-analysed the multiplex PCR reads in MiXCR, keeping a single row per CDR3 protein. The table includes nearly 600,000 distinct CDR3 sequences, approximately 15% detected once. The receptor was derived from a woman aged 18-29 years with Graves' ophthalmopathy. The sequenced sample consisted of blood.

This CDR3 reads CASSLESSGSLVDTQYF. CDR3 in DNA: TGCGCCAGCAGCTTGGAGTCTAGCGGGAGTTTGGTAGATACGCAGTATTTT. The chain joins TRBV5-1 to TRBJ2-3; 10 positions match TRBD2. This CDR3 comprises 17 residues. Germline CDR1 is SGHRS and CDR2 is YFSETQ. V was pared by 0 bases and J by 5 bases, with 9 bases of the junction left unmatched.